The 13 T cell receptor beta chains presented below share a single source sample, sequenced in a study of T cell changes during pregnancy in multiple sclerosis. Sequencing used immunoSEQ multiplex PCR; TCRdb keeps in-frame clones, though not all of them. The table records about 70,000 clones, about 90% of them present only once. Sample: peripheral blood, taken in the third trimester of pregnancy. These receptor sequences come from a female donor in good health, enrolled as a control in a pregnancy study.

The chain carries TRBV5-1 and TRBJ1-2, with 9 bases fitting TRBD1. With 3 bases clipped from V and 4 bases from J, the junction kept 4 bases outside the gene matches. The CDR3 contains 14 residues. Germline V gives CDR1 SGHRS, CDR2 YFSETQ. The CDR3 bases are TGCGCCAGCAGCTCCAAACAGGGGGCCTATGGCTACACCTTC. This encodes CASSSKQGAYGYTF.

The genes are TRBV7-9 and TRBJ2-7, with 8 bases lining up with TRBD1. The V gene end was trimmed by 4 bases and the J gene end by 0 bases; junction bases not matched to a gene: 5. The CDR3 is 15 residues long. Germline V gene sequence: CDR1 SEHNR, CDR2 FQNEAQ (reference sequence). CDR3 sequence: CASSSIGTGSYEQYF. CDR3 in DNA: TGTGCCAGCAGCTCTATCGGGACAGGCTCCTACGAGCAGTACTTC.

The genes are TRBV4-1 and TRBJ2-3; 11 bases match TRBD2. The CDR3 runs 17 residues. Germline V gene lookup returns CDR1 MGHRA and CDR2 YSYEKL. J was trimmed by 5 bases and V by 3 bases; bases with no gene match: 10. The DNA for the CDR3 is TGCGCCAGCAGCCACCGCGGAACTAGCGGGGGCATAGATACGCAGTATTTT. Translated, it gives CASSHRGTSGGIDTQYF.

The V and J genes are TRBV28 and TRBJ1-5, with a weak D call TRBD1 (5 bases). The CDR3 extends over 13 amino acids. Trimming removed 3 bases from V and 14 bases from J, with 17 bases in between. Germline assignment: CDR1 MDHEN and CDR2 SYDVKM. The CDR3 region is CASSLDRGSREHF. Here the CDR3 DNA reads TGTGCCAGCAGTTTGGATCGGGGGAGCCGGGAGCATTTT.

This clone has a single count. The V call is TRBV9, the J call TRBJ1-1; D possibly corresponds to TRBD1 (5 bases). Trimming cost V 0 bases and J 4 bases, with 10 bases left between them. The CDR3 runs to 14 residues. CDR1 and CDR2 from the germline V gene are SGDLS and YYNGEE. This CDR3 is CASSVDWGGTEAFF. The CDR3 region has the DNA TGTGCCAGCAGCGTAGATTGGGGGGGCACTGAAGCTTTCTTT.

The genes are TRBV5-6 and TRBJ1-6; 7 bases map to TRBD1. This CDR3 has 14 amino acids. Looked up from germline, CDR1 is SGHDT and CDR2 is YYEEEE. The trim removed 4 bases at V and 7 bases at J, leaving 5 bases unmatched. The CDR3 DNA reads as TGTGCCAGCAGCCCGGCCAGGGGGAATTCACCCCTCCACTTT. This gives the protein CASSPARGNSPLHF.

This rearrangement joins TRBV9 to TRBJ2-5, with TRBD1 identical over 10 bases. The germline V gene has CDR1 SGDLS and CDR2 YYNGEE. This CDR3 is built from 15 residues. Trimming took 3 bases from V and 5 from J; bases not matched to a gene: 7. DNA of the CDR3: TGTGCCAGCAGCGCCGGACAGGGGGGTGGGGAGACCCAGTACTTC. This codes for CASSAGQGGGETQYF.

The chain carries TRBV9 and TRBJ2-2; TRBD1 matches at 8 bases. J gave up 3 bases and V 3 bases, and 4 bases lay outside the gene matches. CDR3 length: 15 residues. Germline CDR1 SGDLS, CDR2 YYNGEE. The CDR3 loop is CASSAGQGYTGELFF. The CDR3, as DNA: TGTGCCAGCAGCGCAGGACAGGGATACACCGGGGAGCTGTTTTTT.

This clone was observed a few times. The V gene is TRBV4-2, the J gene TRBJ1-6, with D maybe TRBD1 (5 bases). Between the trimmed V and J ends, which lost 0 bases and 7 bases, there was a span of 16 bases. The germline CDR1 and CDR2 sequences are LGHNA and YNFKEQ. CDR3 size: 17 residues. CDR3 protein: CASSQDGAGRENSPLHF. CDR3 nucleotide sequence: TGTGCCAGCAGCCAAGATGGGGCAGGGAGGGAGAATTCACCCCTCCACTTT.

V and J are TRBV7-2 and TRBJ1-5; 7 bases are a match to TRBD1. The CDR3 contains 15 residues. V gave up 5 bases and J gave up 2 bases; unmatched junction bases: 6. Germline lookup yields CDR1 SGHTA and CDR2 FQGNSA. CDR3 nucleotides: TGTGCCAGCAGCCAAGACAGGGCTGGCAATCAGCCCCAGCATTTT. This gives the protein CASSQDRAGNQPQHF. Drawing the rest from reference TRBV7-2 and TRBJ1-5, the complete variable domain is GAGVSQSPSNKVTEKGKDVELRCDPISGHTALYWYRQSLGQGLEFLIYFQGNSAPDKSGLPSDRFSAERTGGSVSTLTIQRTQQEDSAVYLCASSQDRAGNQPQHFGDGTRLSIL.

The DNA for the CDR3 is TGCGCCAGCAGCCAAGTATTGGGGTCTCGGGGGGGGAACACTGAAGCTTTCTTT. Amino acid sequence: CASSQVLGSRGGNTEAFF. J is TRBJ1-1 and V is TRBV4-1; D is perhaps TRBD1 (5 bases). Germline-derived CDR1 and CDR2 are MGHRA and YSYEKL. Trimming left V 1 base short and J 1 base short, with 19 bases between. The CDR3 totals 18 residues.

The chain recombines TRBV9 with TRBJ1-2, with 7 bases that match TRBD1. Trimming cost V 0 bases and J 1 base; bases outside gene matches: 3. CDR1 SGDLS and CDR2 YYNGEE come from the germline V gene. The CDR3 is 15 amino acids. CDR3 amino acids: CASSVEGTVNYGYTF. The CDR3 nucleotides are TGTGCCAGCAGCGTAGAGGGGACAGTTAACTATGGCTACACCTTC.

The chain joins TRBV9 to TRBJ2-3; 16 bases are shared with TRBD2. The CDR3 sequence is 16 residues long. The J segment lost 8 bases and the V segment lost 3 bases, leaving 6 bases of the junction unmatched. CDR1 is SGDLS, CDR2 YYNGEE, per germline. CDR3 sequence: CASSASGLAGGGTQYF. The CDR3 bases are TGTGCCAGCAGCGCCTCGGGACTAGCGGGGGGGGGTACGCAGTATTTT.